This TCR beta chain was found in a study of CD8+ T cells in alopecia areata. About the research overall: It was roughly 7-11-week-old female C3H/HeJ mice that received skin from roughly 6-12-month-old C3H/HeJ graft donors with spontaneous alopecia. Notes on the study in general: Normal skin's resident alphabeta T cells are sequenced alongside lesional scalp T cells. Although TCR sharing was seen in mice, sharing across patients was less clear, possibly for HLA-related reasons. Clonality exceeded that of normal scalp in lesional scalp, most notably in alopecia totalis/universalis.

CDR3 length: 13 residues. The germline gives CDR1 NSQYPW, CDR2 LRSPGD (reference sequence). V lost 5 bases and J 0 bases, leaving 8 bases between the germline ends. After isolation, RNA underwent reverse transcription to generate cDNA as the sequencing template. Data came from immunoSEQ multiplex PCR; TCRdb stores just in-frame clones and leaves some out. There are approximately 300,000 clones in the sample, none observed a single time. Of note for this clone: Its antigen remains unidentified. Germline and genes: mouse. The read stops 4 residues short of the end of the CDR3; the missing end is completed from the germline J gene.

A sort of pooled cutaneous lymph node cells used CD4, CD8alpha, NKG2D, NKG2ACE and other stains. Sequencing was done on a sample of CD4+ T cells sorted from a lymph node. The TCR was taken from a C3H/HeJ mouse with alopecia areata. The strain's MHC type: H2-k. The V gene is TRBV1, the J gene TRBJ2-7; TRBD2 might be the D (6 bases). The sequenced CDR3 bases are TGCACCTGCAGTCCTGGGGTCTCCTAT. This gives the protein CTCSPGVSY. The whole CDR3 sequence reads CTCSPGVSYEQYF.